Following are 18 T cell receptor beta chains from one sample sequenced in a study of blood T cell repertoires in COVID-19. Using immunoSEQ multiplex PCR, the repertoire was profiled, and TCRdb retains in-frame clones only, with some absent. Of 200,000 to 250,000 clones listed, 84% are singletons. Sequencing was performed on peripheral blood. These receptors all stem from a woman in her forties who had recovered from COVID-19.

The V gene is TRBV6-5, the J gene TRBJ2-1, with TRBD2 matching over 8 bases. The ends lost 8 bases at V and 9 bases at J; junction bases unmatched: 15. The CDR3 runs to 15 residues. Germline CDR1 MNHEY, CDR2 SVGAGI. The CDR3 sequence is CASASILSGGSEQFF. In DNA, the CDR3 is TGTGCCAGCGCCTCCATTCTATCGGGGGGGAGTGAGCAGTTCTTC.

This clone occurred a few times. J is TRBJ2-3 and V is TRBV19; possible D gene TRBD1, 6 bases. Germline V gene lookup returns CDR1 LNHDA and CDR2 SQIVND (reference sequence). The CDR3 length is 17 residues. V dropped 6 bases and J dropped 1 base, with 20 bases sitting between them. This CDR3 is CASSRTPGDAGTDTQYF. The CDR3 bases are TGTGCCAGTAGCCGAACTCCAGGGGACGCGGGCACAGATACGCAGTATTTT.

The V call is TRBV11-2, the J call TRBJ1-6; 8 nucleotides line up with TRBD1. Losses at the gene ends were 8 bases for V and 3 bases for J; bases not matched to a gene: 6. The germline gives CDR1 SGHAT, CDR2 FQNNGV. This CDR3 spans 15 amino acids. CDR3 nucleotides: TGTGCCAGCGACAGGGGCCAAAACTATAATTCACCCCTCCACTTT. It specifies CASDRGQNYNSPLHF.

In this sample, this clone turned up once. This chain uses TRBV4-1 with TRBJ1-3; TRBD1 matches 7 bases. CDR1 and CDR2 (germline): MGHRA, YSYEKL. The CDR3 contains 17 residues. V gave up 0 bases and J gave up 0 bases; unmatched junction bases: 5. CDR3 bases: TGCGCCAGCAGCCAAGATCGGGACAGCTACTCTGGAAACACCATATATTTT. Translating it yields CASSQDRDSYSGNTIYF.

This sequence joins TRBV28 and TRBJ1-2, with TRBD1 matching 8 bases. There are 14 residues in the CDR3. Trimming cost V 4 bases and J 8 bases; bases outside gene matches: 9. Germline assignment: CDR1 MDHEN and CDR2 SYDVKM. CDR3 region: CASSSGQGTIGYTF. CDR3 sequence (DNA): TGTGCCAGCAGTTCCGGACAGGGTACAATAGGCTACACCTTC.

The chain uses TRBV7-9 and TRBJ1-6, with D possibly matching TRBD1 (5 bases). From germline, CDR1 is SEHNR and CDR2 FQNEAQ (reference sequence). The CDR3 has 17 amino acids. The V end lost 5 bases, the J end lost 6 bases, and 20 bases lay between the germline ends. CDR3 nucleotide sequence: TGTGCCAGCAGCCCCGCCTTGACAGCAACCCTTAATTCACCCCTCCACTTT. It yields the protein CASSPALTATLNSPLHF. The variable domain in full, with the rest retrieved from reference TRBV7-9 and TRBJ1-6, is DTGVSQNPRHKITKRGQNVTFRCDPISEHNRLYWYRQTLGQGPEFLTYFQNEAQLEKSRLLSDRFSAERPKGSFSTLEIQRTEQGDSAMYLCASSPALTATLNSPLHFGNGTRLTVT.

About this clone itself: At one end the junction does not follow the germline gene, possibly because of a read error. This chain uses TRBV6-5 with TRBJ2-3, with a weak D call TRBD2 (5 bases). CDR1 is MNHEY and CDR2 is SVGAGI in the germline V gene. The CDR3 is 15 residues long. The CDR3, as DNA: TGTGCCGGCAGTCGGACTGAGAGTAGCACAGATACGCAGTATTTT. It codes for CAGSRTESSTDTQYF.

The rearrangement links TRBV6-5 to TRBJ1-1; D may be TRBD1 (5 bases). V shed 4 bases and J shed 4 bases, with 16 bases lying between them. Per the germline V gene, CDR1 is MNHEY and CDR2 is SVGAGI. CDR3 length: 15 residues. CDR3: CASSLEQGGVTEAFF. Written as DNA, the CDR3 is TGTGCCAGCAGTTTAGAGCAGGGTGGGGTCACTGAAGCTTTCTTT.

CDR3 DNA: TGTGCCAGCAGCCAAAGGGGGACCCACAATGAGCAGTTCTTC. Translating gives CASSQRGTHNEQFF. V is TRBV3-1 (or the pseudogene TRBV3-2) and J is TRBJ2-1, with a possible D match to TRBD1 (6 bases). The germline V gene has CDR1 LGHDT and CDR2 YNNKEL (reference sequence). There are 14 residues in the CDR3. With 2 bases removed from V and 5 bases from J, the gap between germline ends came to 10 bases.

This chain uses TRBV18 with TRBJ2-7; no reliable D call. The ends were cut back, 3 bases at V and 3 bases at J, with 3 bases in the middle. Germline-derived CDR1 and CDR2 are KGHSH and LQKENI. The CDR3 contains 11 residues. This chain's CDR3 is CASSPGYEQYF. The CDR3 DNA follows: TGTGCCAGCTCACCCGGCTACGAGCAGTACTTC.

The J gene is TRBJ1-3, the V gene TRBV12-2; the table's D gene call, TRBD1, was not cross checked with the DNA. TRBV12-2 is a pseudogene segment. The CDR3 covers 12 residues. The DNA of the CDR3 is TGTGCAACCCGACAGGGGAGAAACACCATATATTTT. Translation: CATRQGRNTIYF.

The gene calls are TRBV3-1 (or the pseudogene TRBV3-2) and TRBJ2-7; possible D gene TRBD1, 5 bases. The CDR3 consists of 17 residues. Trimming cost V 4 bases and J 3 bases, with 22 bases left between them. CDR1 and CDR2 from the germline V gene are LGHDT and YNNKEL (reference sequence). Here the CDR3 DNA reads TGTGCCAGCAGCCCCCTACAAAGGGTGGGGCGATACTACGAGCAGTACTTC. Its protein product is CASSPLQRVGRYYEQYF.

The genes are TRBV29-1 and TRBJ2-5; D is possibly TRBD2 (6 bases). V shed 4 bases and J shed 5 bases, with 11 bases lying between them. The V gene's germline CDR1 is SQVTM and CDR2 ANQGSEA. The CDR3 totals 12 residues. Here the CDR3 DNA reads TGCAGCGTTGGGGGGGAGGTCGAGACCCAGTACTTC. Translated, it gives CSVGGEVETQYF.

With regard to this clone: Sequence at one end of the junction differs from germline and may be a read error. V and J are TRBV18 and TRBJ2-3, with D perhaps TRBD2 (6 bases). Germline V gives CDR1 KGHSH, CDR2 LQKENI. This CDR3 region has 15 residues. CDR3 protein: CASSTPGLGGSTQYF. Written as DNA, the CDR3 is TGTGCCAGCTCAACACCGGGACTCGGAGGTAGTACGCAGTATTTT.

This chain connects TRBV2 to TRBJ1-5, with D possibly matching TRBD1 (6 bases). The CDR3 contains 14 residues. Deletions cut 5 bases from V and 3 bases from J, with 11 bases between. CDR1 and CDR2 from the germline V gene are SNHLY and FYNNEI. CDR3 nucleotide sequence: TGTGCCAGCAGTTTAGACAGGTTCAATCAGCCCCAGCATTTT. It specifies CASSLDRFNQPQHF. The variable domain in full, completed from reference TRBV2 and TRBJ1-5, reads EPEVTQTPSHQVTQMGQEVILRCVPISNHLYFYWYRQILGQKVEFLVSFYNNEISEKSEIFDDQFSVERPDGSNFTLKIRSTKLEDSAMYFCASSLDRFNQPQHFGDGTRLSIL.

The V and J genes are TRBV6-2 or TRBV6-3 and TRBJ2-7; D call uncertain. Per the germline V gene, CDR1 is MNHEY and CDR2 is SVGEGT. The CDR3 spans 10 residues. The V end lost 5 bases, the J end lost 3 bases, and 2 bases lay between the germline ends. CDR3 residues: CASSHYEQYF. CDR3 coding DNA: TGTGCCAGCAGTCACTACGAGCAGTACTTC.

The table lists this clone with a few counts. The chain joins TRBV7-9 to TRBJ2-5; weak D call: TRBD2 (7 bases). Trimming took 1 base from V and 3 from J, leaving 12 bases between them. Per the germline V gene, CDR1 is SEHNR and CDR2 is FQNEAQ (reference sequence). The CDR3 is 15 residues long. The CDR3 protein is CASSLGGGDKETQYF. The CDR3 coding sequence is TGTGCCAGCAGCTTAGGAGGGGGGGATAAAGAGACCCAGTACTTC.

The chain links TRBV6-5 to TRBJ2-3; TRBD1 matches 8 bases. The CDR3 consists of 13 residues. Germline CDR1 is MNHEY and CDR2 is SVGAGI. Trimming cost V 5 bases and J 6 bases; bases outside gene matches: 4. CDR3 in amino acids: CASSRQGADTQYF. The CDR3, as DNA: TGTGCCAGCAGTCGTCAGGGGGCCGATACGCAGTATTTT.